This T cell receptor beta chain was sequenced during a study of shared clonotypes between healthy human individuals. Study-wide findings and caveats: Researchers sampled only blood; tissue repertoires likely differ.

The CDR3 has 16 residues. V was trimmed by 1 base and J by 0 bases, leaving 7 bases between them. CDR1 is SGHNT and CDR2 is YENEEA in the germline V gene. Comment on this clone: Its target is unknown.

Unsorted PBMC samples were amplified in replicate PCRs containing around 300 ng DNA, tens of thousands of T cell genomes. Assay: immunoSEQ multiplex PCR; the TCRdb copy retains only in-frame clones and omits some. The repertoire holds more than 400,000 clones, with more than 75% as singletons. This clonotype was sampled from a woman aged 35 to 49 in good health. Some clones in this sample may be carry-over from other donors' samples. The chain joins TRBV11-3 to TRBJ2-6; unclear D gene. The sequenced sample was PBMCs. In nucleotides, the CDR3 is TGTGCCAGCAGCTTAGGAGGCAGCTCTGGGGCCAACGTCCTGACTTTC. Protein sequence: CASSLGGSSGANVLTF.